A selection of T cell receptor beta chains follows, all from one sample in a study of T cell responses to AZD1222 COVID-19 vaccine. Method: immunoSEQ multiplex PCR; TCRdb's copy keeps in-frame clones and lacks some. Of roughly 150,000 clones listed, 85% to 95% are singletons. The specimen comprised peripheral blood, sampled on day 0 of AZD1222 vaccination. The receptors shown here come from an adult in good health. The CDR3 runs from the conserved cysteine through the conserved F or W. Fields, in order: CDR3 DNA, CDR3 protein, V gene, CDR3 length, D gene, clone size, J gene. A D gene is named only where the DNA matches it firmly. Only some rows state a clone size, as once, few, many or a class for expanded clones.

cdr3_nt: TGCGCCAGCAGCCCCCTGGGCATTAATGAAAAACTGTTTTTT; cdr3_aa: CASSPLGINEKLFF; v_call: TRBV5-1; cdr3_length: 14; d_call: .; clone_size: once; j_call: TRBJ1-4
cdr3_nt: TGCGCCAGCAGCTTCAGGACAGGGACTAATGAAAAACTGTTTTTT; cdr3_aa: CASSFRTGTNEKLFF; v_call: TRBV5-1; cdr3_length: 15; d_call: TRBD1; clone_size: few; j_call: TRBJ1-4
cdr3_nt: TGTGCCAGCAGCTTAGAGGGACGGAACCCCCAAGAGACCCAGTACTTC; cdr3_aa: CASSLEGRNPQETQYF; v_call: TRBV11-2; cdr3_length: 16; d_call: .; clone_size: .; j_call: TRBJ2-5
cdr3_nt: TGTGCTAGTGGTTTGGGTTCCTATGGCTACACCTTC; cdr3_aa: CASGLGSYGYTF; v_call: TRBV12-5; cdr3_length: 12; d_call: .; clone_size: once; j_call: TRBJ1-2
cdr3_nt: TGTGCCAGCAGCTTAACAGAGCTAGCGGGAGAAGAGCAGTTCTTC; cdr3_aa: CASSLTELAGEEQFF; v_call: TRBV7-3; cdr3_length: 15; d_call: TRBD2; clone_size: few; j_call: TRBJ2-1
cdr3_nt: TGTGCCAGCAGCAAAACGGGGGTGAGGGATTCACCCCTCCACTTT; cdr3_aa: CASSKTGVRDSPLHF; v_call: TRBV21-1; cdr3_length: 15; d_call: .; clone_size: .; j_call: TRBJ1-6
cdr3_nt: TGTGCCAGCAGTCCCGGTCGGTGGGCGCCCGCTAGCACAGATACGCAGTATTTT; cdr3_aa: CASSPGRWAPASTDTQYF; v_call: TRBV28; cdr3_length: 18; d_call: .; clone_size: .; j_call: TRBJ2-3
cdr3_nt: TGTGCCAGCAGCTTGGGGGCATCTGAAGCTTTCTTT; cdr3_aa: CASSLGASEAFF; v_call: TRBV5-6; cdr3_length: 12; d_call: .; clone_size: .; j_call: TRBJ1-1
cdr3_nt: TGTGCCAGCAGTGATGGCGGGAGTGCAAACAATGAGCAGTTCTTC; cdr3_aa: CASSDGGSANNEQFF; v_call: TRBV2; cdr3_length: 15; d_call: TRBD2; clone_size: few; j_call: TRBJ2-1
cdr3_nt: TGTGCCAGCTCATCCGACAGGTCCCTCCACTTT; cdr3_aa: CASSSDRSLHF; v_call: TRBV18; cdr3_length: 11; d_call: .; clone_size: .; j_call: TRBJ1-6
cdr3_nt: TGTGCCACCAGCAGAGATGGGAGGGGAACAGATACGCAGTATTTT; cdr3_aa: CATSRDGRGTDTQYF; v_call: TRBV15; cdr3_length: 15; d_call: TRBD2; clone_size: .; j_call: TRBJ2-3
cdr3_nt: TGTGCCAGCTCACCCGGTTTTACAGATACGCAGTATTTT; cdr3_aa: CASSPGFTDTQYF; v_call: TRBV18; cdr3_length: 13; d_call: .; clone_size: .; j_call: TRBJ2-3
cdr3_nt: TGTGCCAGCACCCCGGGACTAGCGGGAGAGGCTTGGACAGATACGCAGTATTTT; cdr3_aa: CASTPGLAGEAWTDTQYF; v_call: TRBV6-2/TRBV6-3; cdr3_length: 18; d_call: TRBD2; clone_size: .; j_call: TRBJ2-3
cdr3_nt: TGTGCCAGCGCCCCAATCCCGGGGACAACTAATGAAAAACTGTTTTTT; cdr3_aa: CASAPIPGTTNEKLFF; v_call: TRBV7-9; cdr3_length: 16; d_call: .; clone_size: .; j_call: TRBJ1-4
cdr3_nt: TGTGCCAGCAGTTACGGCGGGGGCGATAATTCACCCCTCCACTTT; cdr3_aa: CASSYGGGDNSPLHF; v_call: TRBV6-6; cdr3_length: 15; d_call: .; clone_size: .; j_call: TRBJ1-6
cdr3_nt: TGTGCCAGCAGCGTACCGACTAGCGGCCCTTACAATGAGCAGTTCTTC; cdr3_aa: CASSVPTSGPYNEQFF; v_call: TRBV9; cdr3_length: 16; d_call: TRBD2; clone_size: .; j_call: TRBJ2-1
cdr3_nt: TGTGCCAGCAGCGTACAGGTGGGGGCCTACAATGAGCAGTTCTTC; cdr3_aa: CASSVQVGAYNEQFF; v_call: TRBV9; cdr3_length: 15; d_call: .; clone_size: few; j_call: TRBJ2-1
cdr3_nt: TGTGCCAGCAGCACCTGGGCCGGGGAGCTGTTTTTT; cdr3_aa: CASSTWAGELFF; v_call: TRBV11-3; cdr3_length: 12; d_call: .; clone_size: few; j_call: TRBJ2-2
cdr3_nt: TGTGCCAGCAGCCCGGGGCGTTACAATGAGCAGTTCTTC; cdr3_aa: CASSPGRYNEQFF; v_call: TRBV6-2/TRBV6-3; cdr3_length: 13; d_call: .; clone_size: .; j_call: TRBJ2-1
cdr3_nt: TGTGCCAGCAGCTTGGGCACAGATACGCAGTATTTT; cdr3_aa: CASSLGTDTQYF; v_call: TRBV7-9; cdr3_length: 12; d_call: .; clone_size: .; j_call: TRBJ2-3
cdr3_nt: TGTGCCACCGGGGACCGTACCTACGAGCAGTACTTC; cdr3_aa: CATGDRTYEQYF; v_call: TRBV6-5; cdr3_length: 12; d_call: .; clone_size: .; j_call: TRBJ2-7
cdr3_nt: TGTGCCAGCAGCCTCAGGGGGGCGCGCAATCAGCCCCAGCATTTT; cdr3_aa: CASSLRGARNQPQHF; v_call: TRBV21-1; cdr3_length: 15; d_call: .; clone_size: .; j_call: TRBJ1-5
cdr3_nt: TGTGCCAGCAGTTCGAGCGAACTAGACTATTTAAAACTGTTTTTT; cdr3_aa: CASSSSELDYLKLFF; v_call: TRBV6-5; cdr3_length: 15; d_call: .; clone_size: .; j_call: TRBJ1-4
cdr3_nt: TGTGCCAGCAGCTTAGCCATGGGACTAGCGGGAGGGGGGCGCTACGAGCAGTACTTC; cdr3_aa: CASSLAMGLAGGGRYEQYF; v_call: TRBV7-8; cdr3_length: 19; d_call: TRBD2; clone_size: .; j_call: TRBJ2-7
cdr3_nt: TGTGCCAGCAGTACCGGGAGTCTTCTCCACGAGCAGTACTTC; cdr3_aa: CASSTGSLLHEQYF; v_call: TRBV2; cdr3_length: 14; d_call: .; clone_size: .; j_call: TRBJ2-7
cdr3_nt: TGTGCCAGCAGCTTAGTCAGGGGGGTGAGCGAGCAGTACTTC; cdr3_aa: CASSLVRGVSEQYF; v_call: TRBV7-8; cdr3_length: 14; d_call: .; clone_size: .; j_call: TRBJ2-7
cdr3_nt: TGTGCCAGCAGCCAAGGGCAGGGAGGCAATCAGCCCCAGCATTTT; cdr3_aa: CASSQGQGGNQPQHF; v_call: TRBV3-1/TRBV3-2; cdr3_length: 15; d_call: .; clone_size: .; j_call: TRBJ1-5
cdr3_nt: TGTGCCAGCAGCCAAGATGTCCAGGGGGCCTACAATGAGCAGTTCTTC; cdr3_aa: CASSQDVQGAYNEQFF; v_call: TRBV3-1/TRBV3-2; cdr3_length: 16; d_call: TRBD1; clone_size: .; j_call: TRBJ2-1
cdr3_nt: TGTGCCAGTAGTATGTCCGGACAGCATAATTCACCCCTCCACTTT; cdr3_aa: CASSMSGQHNSPLHF; v_call: TRBV19; cdr3_length: 15; d_call: .; clone_size: .; j_call: TRBJ1-6